The source of this T cell receptor beta chain is a study of Tregs in tolerant kidney transplant recipients. Method: immunoSEQ multiplex PCR; TCRdb's copy keeps in-frame clones and lacks some. The listing records 25,000 to 35,000 clones. For this clone: Its target is unknown. The CDR3 end lies 3 residues beyond the end of the read and is filled in from the germline J gene.

Unstimulated Tregs (CD4+CD25+CD127-) and CD4+CD25- non-Tregs were sorted from PBMCs. Study results and limitations: In tolerant patients, donor-specific Tregs outgrew total Tregs, suggesting antigen-driven expansion. This study did not directly address biological reproducibility. Findings come from small patient numbers and require larger validation.

CDR3 length: 13 residues. CDR1 and CDR2 (germline): ENHRY, SYGVKD. V lost 6 bases to trimming and J lost 5 bases, with 11 bases between them. The chain couples TRBV10-3 to TRBJ2-1; D unclear. Specimen: CD8+ T cells from blood, collected before the transplant. The receptor was derived from a human donor who received a combined kidney and bone marrow transplant. The CDR3 DNA, read in part, is TGTGCCATCAGCTTAGCCCTTGACAATGAG. Its translation is CAISLALDNE. The whole CDR3 protein reads CAISLALDNEQFF.